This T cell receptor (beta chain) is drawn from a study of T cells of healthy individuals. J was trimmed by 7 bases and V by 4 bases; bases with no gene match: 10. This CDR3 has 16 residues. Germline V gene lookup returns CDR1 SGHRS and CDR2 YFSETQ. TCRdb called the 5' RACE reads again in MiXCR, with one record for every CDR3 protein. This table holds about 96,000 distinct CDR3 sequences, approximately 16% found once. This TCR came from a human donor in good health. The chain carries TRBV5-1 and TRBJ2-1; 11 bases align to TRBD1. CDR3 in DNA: TGCGCCAGCAGCCTTCTCTTTGGGACAGGGGGAAATGAGCAGTTCTTC. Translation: CASSLLFGTGGNEQFF.